This T cell receptor beta chain derives from a study of blood T cell repertoires in COVID-19. Background on the study: The study drew acute and convalescent COVID-19 samples from the United States, Italy and Spain. From T cells, B-cell-depleted T cells, or PBMCs came the material, which was cDNA or gDNA.

In the original workflow: Reference gene primers were amplified, and this amplification served to estimate nucleated cell counts. Profiling relied on immunoSEQ multiplex PCR, and the TCRdb table lists in-frame clones only, not all of them. For V, J and clone size, that table is used; D and trimming come from the DNA. Here the sample spans some 250,000 clones, about nine tenths being singletons. The specimen was peripheral blood. This TCR was recovered from a man between 60 and 75 years old who had recovered from COVID-19.

The CDR3 is CASSSPPGQLLTEQYF. CDR3 in DNA: TGTGCCAGCAGCTCACCCCCGGGACAGCTGTTAACCGAGCAGTACTTC. The chain combines TRBV5-5 with TRBJ2-7, with TRBD1 identical over 7 bases. CDR3 size: 16 residues. Germline V gives CDR1 SGHKS, CDR2 YYEKEE (reference sequence). The trim removed 3 bases at V and 6 bases at J, leaving 15 bases unmatched.